This section outlines one TCR beta chain sequence together with its context. Generated by immunoSEQ multiplex PCR, the TCRdb table keeps only in-frame clones and is missing some. The table lists approximately 450,000 clones, roughly nine tenths of them singletons, with 1.1% in the top ten. All enrollees were roughly 18 to 89 years old and from 24 US areas. Donors in Cohort 3 counted as recovered after two negative PCRs, clearance, or symptom resolution. These data originate in a study of blood T cell repertoires in COVID-19. Study summary: PBMCs, B-cell-depleted T cells, or T cells were the source of the cDNA or gDNA that made up the material.

V lost 1 base, J lost 3 bases, and 4 bases lay in between. Per germline, CDR1 LGHNT and CDR2 FRNRAP. The CDR3 runs to 13 residues. The clonotype comes from a man between 25 and 39 years old who had recovered from COVID-19. Sample: PBMCs or T cells enriched from blood (not recorded which). This sequence joins TRBV12-5 and TRBJ1-5; D is ambiguous. CDR3 sequence (DNA): TGTGCTAGTGGTTTGGGCTACAATCAGCCCCAGCATTTT. Protein sequence: CASGLGYNQPQHF.